A single sample gave rise to the 21 T cell receptor beta chains below, sequenced in a study of OX40 agonist ivuxolimab in advanced cancers. The method was immunoSEQ multiplex PCR; TCRdb's version includes in-frame clones alone and lacks a portion of them. The sample carries some 78,000 clones, roughly 93% recorded once. The sequencing used CD4+ or CD8+ T cells sorted from blood, collected in a trial of the OX40 agonist ivuxolimab. These receptors were obtained from an adult with an advanced solid tumor such as melanoma, head and neck, liver or kidney cancer.

The CDR3 protein is CASSLAGAGPAAGYTF. For the CDR3, the DNA is TGTGCCAGCAGCTTGGCCGGGGCGGGGCCGGCTGCTGGGTACACCTTC. The gene calls are TRBV5-6 and TRBJ1-2; tentatively, D is TRBD1 (5 bases). Trimming took 0 bases from V and 11 from J, leaving 23 bases between them. CDR1 and CDR2 (germline): SGHDT, YYEEEE. The CDR3 has 16 residues. Looking up the rest from reference TRBV5-6 and TRBJ1-2 gives the full variable domain: DAGVTQSPTHLIKTRGQQVTLRCSPKSGHDTVSWYQQALGQGPQFIFQYYEEEERQRGNFPDRFSGHQFPNYSSELNVNALLLGDSALYLCASSLAGAGPAAGYTFGSGTRLTVV.

This chain joins TRBV7-2 and TRBJ2-1; 10 positions agree with TRBD2. J gave up 6 bases and V 5 bases, and 10 bases lay outside the gene matches. The CDR3 extends over 16 amino acids. Germline assignment: CDR1 SGHTA and CDR2 FQGNSA. CDR3 region: CASSLRAAGGGNEQFF. CDR3 nucleotide sequence: TGTGCCAGCAGCCTCCGGGCAGCGGGGGGGGGCAATGAGCAGTTCTTC. Looking up the rest from reference TRBV7-2 and TRBJ2-1 gives the full variable domain: GAGVSQSPSNKVTEKGKDVELRCDPISGHTALYWYRQSLGQGLEFLIYFQGNSAPDKSGLPSDRFSAERTGGSVSTLTIQRTQQEDSAVYLCASSLRAAGGGNEQFFGPGTRLTVL.

This clone was detected only once. The chain uses TRBV7-9 and TRBJ2-1; TRBD2 agrees at 13 bases. Germline assignment: CDR1 SEHNR and CDR2 FQNEAQ (reference sequence). V lost 7 bases and J lost 4; bases outside the gene matches: 10. The CDR3 sequence is 17 residues long. The CDR3 protein is CASIRSGTSGAYNEQFF. CDR3 nucleotides: TGTGCCAGCATCCGGTCCGGGACTAGCGGGGCTTACAATGAGCAGTTCTTC.

The chain links TRBV28 to TRBJ2-3; the match to TRBD2 covers 10 bases. Looked up from germline, CDR1 is MDHEN and CDR2 is SYDVKM. Trimming took 10 bases from V and 0 from J; bases not matched to a gene: 7. CDR3 length: 15 residues. The CDR3 nucleotides read TGTGCCACCCTAGGGACTAGCGTTAGCACAGATACGCAGTATTTT. Protein: CATLGTSVSTDTQYF.

The gene calls are TRBV9 and TRBJ2-3; D is ambiguous. Per germline, CDR1 SGDLS and CDR2 YYNGEE. There are 12 residues in the CDR3. Trimming took off 4 bases at V and 4 bases at J, with 7 bases between the two ends. For the CDR3, the DNA is TGTGCCAGCAGCCTAGGGTCAGATACGCAGTATTTT. It codes for CASSLGSDTQYF.

The rearrangement links TRBV19 to TRBJ2-7; 11 bases fit TRBD1. The CDR3 covers 13 residues. The germline CDR1 and CDR2 sequences are LNHDA and SQIVND (reference sequence). The V segment lost 8 bases and the J segment 4 bases; nucleotides outside the gene matches: 4. Here the CDR3 reads CASARDRGYEQYF. DNA of the CDR3: TGTGCCAGTGCCCGGGACAGGGGGTACGAGCAGTACTTC. The complete variable domain, with remaining parts taken from reference TRBV19 and TRBJ2-7, reads DGGITQSPKYLFRKEGQNVTLSCEQNLNHDAMYWYRQDPGQGLRLIYYSQIVNDFQKGDIAEGYSVSREKKESFPLTVTSAQKNPTAFYLCASARDRGYEQYFGPGTRLTVT.

This clone came up once. The chain joins TRBV6-1 to TRBJ2-7, with D perhaps TRBD1 (6 bases). Trimming took off 2 bases at V and 5 bases at J, with 19 bases between the two ends. CDR3 length: 16 amino acids. Germline CDR1 reads MNHNS; CDR2 reads SASEGT. The CDR3 nucleotides read TGTGCCAGCAGTGAATCGGAAAGGGGGAGCCGGAACGAGCAGTACTTC. This gives the protein CASSESERGSRNEQYF.

This chain uses TRBV7-6 with TRBJ2-3, with a weak D call TRBD1 (6 bases). The germline CDR1 and CDR2 sequences are SGHVS and FNYEAQ. The V end was cut by 1 base, the J end by 8 bases, with 13 bases between. The length of the CDR3 is 14 residues. CDR3 amino acids: CASSLGGTMSTQYF. DNA for the CDR3: TGTGCCAGCAGCTTAGGAGGGACAATGAGTACGCAGTATTTT.

The chain couples TRBV21-1 to TRBJ1-1. TRBV21-1 represents a pseudogene. The CDR3 is 11 residues long. The CDR3 spells CASSSPPEAFF. The CDR3 DNA follows: TGTGCCAGCAGCTCCCCACCTGAAGCTTTCTTT.

This chain connects TRBV4-2 to TRBJ1-1; TRBD1 matches 8 bases. The germline V gene has CDR1 LGHNA and CDR2 YNFKEQ. V shed 5 bases and J 5 bases; nucleotides not matched to a gene: 4. CDR3 length: 13 amino acids. The CDR3 DNA follows: TGTGCCAGCAGCACGGACAGGGAGACTGAAGCTTTCTTT. Translating it yields CASSTDRETEAFF.

The chain carries TRBV11-3 and TRBJ2-1, with a possible D match to TRBD2 (7 bases). V was pared by 8 bases and J by 9 bases, with 14 bases between. There are 12 residues in the CDR3. Germline V gene lookup returns CDR1 SGHNT and CDR2 YENEEA. The DNA for the CDR3 is TGTGCCAGCCGGGGGGCGAAAACTGAGCAGTTCTTC. Protein product: CASRGAKTEQFF. Using reference TRBV11-3 and TRBJ2-1 for the parts outside the CDR3, the full variable domain is EAGVVQSPRYKIIEKKQPVAFWCNPISGHNTLYWYLQNLGQGPELLIRYENEEAVDDSQLPKDRFSAERLKGVDSTLKIQPAELGDSAVYLCASRGAKTEQFFGPGTRLTVL.

V usage is TRBV5-1 and J usage is TRBJ2-3; unclear D gene. CDR1 and CDR2 (germline): SGHRS, YFSETQ. V shed 0 bases and J shed 3 bases, with 8 bases lying between them. The CDR3 is 14 amino acids. The chain's CDR3 is CASSLDQATDTQYF. Here the CDR3 DNA reads TGCGCCAGCAGCTTGGACCAGGCGACAGATACGCAGTATTTT.

V usage is TRBV4-1 and J usage is TRBJ1-3; the D is unclear. CDR3 length equals 14 residues. The V end lost 4 bases, the J end lost 0 bases, and 7 bases lay between the germline ends. Germline values: CDR1 MGHRA, CDR2 YSYEKL. The CDR3 nucleotides read TGCGCCAGCAGCCTAGGCAGCTCTGGAAACACCATATATTTT. Translation gives CASSLGSSGNTIYF.

The J gene is TRBJ2-1, the V gene TRBV11-3; 8 bases agree with TRBD2. V was pared by 4 bases and J by 3 bases, with 2 bases of the junction left unmatched. The CDR3 has 14 residues. CDR1 and CDR2 (germline): SGHNT, YENEEA. The CDR3 protein is CASSSGGDYNEQFF. The DNA of the CDR3 is TGTGCCAGCAGCTCGGGGGGGGACTACAATGAGCAGTTCTTC. The full variable domain, completed using reference TRBV11-3 and TRBJ2-1, is EAGVVQSPRYKIIEKKQPVAFWCNPISGHNTLYWYLQNLGQGPELLIRYENEEAVDDSQLPKDRFSAERLKGVDSTLKIQPAELGDSAVYLCASSSGGDYNEQFFGPGTRLTVL.

This rearrangement joins TRBV6-4 to TRBJ2-3; D might be TRBD2 (7 bases). CDR1 and CDR2 (germline): MRHNA, SNTAGT. The CDR3 runs to 15 residues. V was shortened by 4 bases and J by 0 bases, with 11 bases between the two germline ends. As DNA, the CDR3 is TGTGCCAGCAGTGTAGGCGGGGGCAGCACAGATACGCAGTATTTT. Its translation is CASSVGGGSTDTQYF.

J is TRBJ2-1 and V is TRBV5-4; 14 nucleotides match TRBD2. The CDR3 contains 15 residues. Germline V gene lookup returns CDR1 SGHNT and CDR2 YYREEE (reference sequence). V shed 4 bases, J shed 7 bases, and the junction held 4 bases outside the gene matches. As DNA, the CDR3 is TGTGCCAGCAGCGGGGGACTAGCGGGAGTTAATGAGCAGTTCTTC. Translation: CASSGGLAGVNEQFF.

V is TRBV11-2 and J is TRBJ1-1; TRBD1 might be the D (5 bases). The CDR3 has 16 amino acids. The germline V gene encodes CDR1 SGHAT and CDR2 FQNNGV. Trimming removed 0 bases at V and 1 base at J, with 12 bases between. CDR3 sequence: CASSLDRGHENTEAFF. In nucleotides, the CDR3 is TGTGCCAGCAGCTTAGACCGAGGACATGAGAACACTGAAGCTTTCTTT.

With respect to this clone: This may stem from a read error, because a much larger clone lies one nucleotide away. The sample carries other DNA sequences with the same CDR3. The V and J genes are TRBV4-1 and TRBJ1-6, with D possibly being TRBD1 (6 bases). The germline V gene encodes CDR1 MGHRA and CDR2 YSYEKL. V was trimmed by 2 bases and J by 7 bases, leaving 12 bases between them. The CDR3 spans 15 residues. CDR3: CASSQPTGDNSPLHF. DNA of the CDR3: TGCGCCAGCAGCCAACCGACAGGAGACAATTCACCCCTCCACTTT.

The V gene is TRBV19, the J gene TRBJ1-5, with TRBD1 matching over 9 bases. Germline CDR1 and CDR2: LNHDA and SQIVND (reference sequence). V dropped 5 bases and J dropped 6; count of bases not matched to a gene: 5. The CDR3 extends over 14 amino acids. For the CDR3, the DNA is TGTGCCAGTAGTTCGACAGGGGGGAGTCAGCCCCAGCATTTT. As protein: CASSSTGGSQPQHF.

V is TRBV27 and J is TRBJ1-2, with 8 nucleotides matching TRBD1. Trimming took 10 bases from V and 7 from J; bases not matched to a gene: 17. The germline V gene encodes CDR1 MNHEY and CDR2 SMNVEV (reference sequence). CDR3 length: 15 amino acids. The CDR3 DNA is TGTGCCACCCAGAGTCCGGCGCAGGGGGCTACTGGCTACACCTTC. This codes for CATQSPAQGATGYTF.

This clone has a single count. This sequence joins TRBV5-6 and TRBJ2-3; D is uncertain. Germline assignment: CDR1 SGHDT and CDR2 YYEEEE. Trimming removed 0 bases from V and 1 base from J, with 6 bases in between. The CDR3 is 14 residues long. The CDR3 DNA reads as TGTGCCAGCAGCTTGGATTTCGGCACAGATACGCAGTATTTT. This sequence encodes CASSLDFGTDTQYF.